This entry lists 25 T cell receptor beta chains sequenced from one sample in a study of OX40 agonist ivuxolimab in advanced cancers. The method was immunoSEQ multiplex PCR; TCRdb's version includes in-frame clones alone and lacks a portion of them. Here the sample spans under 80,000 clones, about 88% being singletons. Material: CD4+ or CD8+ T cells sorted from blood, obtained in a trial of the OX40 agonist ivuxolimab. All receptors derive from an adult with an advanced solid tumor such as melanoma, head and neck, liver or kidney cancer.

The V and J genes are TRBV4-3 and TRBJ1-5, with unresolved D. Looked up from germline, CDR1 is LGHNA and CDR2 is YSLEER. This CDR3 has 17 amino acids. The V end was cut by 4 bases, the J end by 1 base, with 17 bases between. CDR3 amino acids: CASSPIPRRTSNQPQHF. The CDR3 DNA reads TGCGCCAGCAGCCCAATCCCCCGACGGACCAGCAATCAGCCCCAGCATTTT.

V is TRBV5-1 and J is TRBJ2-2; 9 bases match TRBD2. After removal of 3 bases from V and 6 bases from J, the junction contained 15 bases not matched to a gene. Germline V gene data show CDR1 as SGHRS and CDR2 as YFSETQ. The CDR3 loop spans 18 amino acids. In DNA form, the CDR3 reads TGCGCCAGCAGCTCTCAATTGCCTTCGCGGGGGGGCTCCGGGGAGCTGTTTTTT. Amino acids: CASSSQLPSRGGSGELFF. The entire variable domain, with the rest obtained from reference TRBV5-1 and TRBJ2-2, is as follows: KAGVTQTPRYLIKTRGQQVTLSCSPISGHRSVSWYQQTPGQGLQFLFEYFSETQRNKGNFPGRFSGRQFSNSRSEMNVSTLELGDSALYLCASSSQLPSRGGSGELFFGEGSRLTVL.

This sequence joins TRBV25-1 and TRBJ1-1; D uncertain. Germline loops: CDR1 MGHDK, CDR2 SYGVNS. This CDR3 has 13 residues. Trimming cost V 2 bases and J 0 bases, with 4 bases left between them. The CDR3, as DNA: TGTGCCAGCAGTGAAAGGCTGAACACTGAAGCTTTCTTT. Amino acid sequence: CASSERLNTEAFF.

CDR3 nucleotide sequence: TGTGCCAGCAGTGAACGAGGACAGGGAGGTGGTTCACCCCTCCACTTT. Its protein product is CASSERGQGGGSPLHF. This sequence joins TRBV25-1 and TRBJ1-6; 8 nucleotides line up with TRBD1. The V gene's germline CDR1 is MGHDK and CDR2 SYGVNS. Trimming removed 2 bases from V and 9 bases from J; junction bases left unmatched: 9. The length of the CDR3 is 16 residues.

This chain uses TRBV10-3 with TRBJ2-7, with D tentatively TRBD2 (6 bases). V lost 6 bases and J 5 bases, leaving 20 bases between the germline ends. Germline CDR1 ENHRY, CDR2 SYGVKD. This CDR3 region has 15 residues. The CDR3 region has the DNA TGTGCCATCAGCGGGGGAGGCAGGGAAAGCCACGAGCAGTACTTC. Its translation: CAISGGGRESHEQYF.

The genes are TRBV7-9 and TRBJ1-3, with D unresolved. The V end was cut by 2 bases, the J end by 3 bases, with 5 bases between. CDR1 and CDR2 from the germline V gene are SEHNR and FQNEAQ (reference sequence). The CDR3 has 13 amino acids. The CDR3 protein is CASSLSVGNTIYF. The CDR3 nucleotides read TGTGCCAGCAGCTTATCTGTTGGAAACACCATATATTTT. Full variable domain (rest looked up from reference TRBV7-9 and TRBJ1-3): DTGVSQNPRHKITKRGQNVTFRCDPISEHNRLYWYRQTLGQGPEFLTYFQNEAQLEKSRLLSDRFSAERPKGSFSTLEIQRTEQGDSAMYLCASSLSVGNTIYFGEGSWLTVV.

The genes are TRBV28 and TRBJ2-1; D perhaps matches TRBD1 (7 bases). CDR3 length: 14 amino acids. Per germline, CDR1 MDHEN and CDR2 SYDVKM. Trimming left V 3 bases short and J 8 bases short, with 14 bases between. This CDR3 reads CASSLEGARYEQFF. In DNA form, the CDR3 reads TGTGCCAGCAGTTTGGAGGGGGCTAGGTATGAGCAGTTCTTC.

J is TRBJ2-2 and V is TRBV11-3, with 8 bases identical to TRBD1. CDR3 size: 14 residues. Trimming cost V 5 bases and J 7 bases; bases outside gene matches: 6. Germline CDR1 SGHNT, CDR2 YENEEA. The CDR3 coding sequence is TGTGCCAGCAGCGGGACAGGTGGAGTCGGGGAGCTGTTTTTT. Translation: CASSGTGGVGELFF.

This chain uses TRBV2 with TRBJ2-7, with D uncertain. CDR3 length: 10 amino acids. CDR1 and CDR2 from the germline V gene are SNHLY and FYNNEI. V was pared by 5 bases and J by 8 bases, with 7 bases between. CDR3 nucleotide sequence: TGTGCCAGCAGTTTCCGGAAGCAGTACTTC. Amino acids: CASSFRKQYF.

The DNA of the CDR3 is TGCAGTGCTCCTATGAACACTGAAGCTTTCTTT. Translation: CSAPMNTEAFF. The rearrangement links TRBV20-1 to TRBJ1-1; D unresolved. V shed 5 bases and J shed 0 bases, with 4 bases lying between them. The CDR3 contains 11 residues. The germline gives CDR1 DFQATT, CDR2 SNEGSKA (reference sequence).

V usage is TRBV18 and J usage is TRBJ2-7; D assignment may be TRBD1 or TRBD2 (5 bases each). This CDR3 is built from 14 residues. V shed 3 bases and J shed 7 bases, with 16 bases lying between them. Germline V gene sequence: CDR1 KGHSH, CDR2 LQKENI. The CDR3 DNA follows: TGTGCCAGCTCACCTGGGACCACCCTGGGGGAGCAGTACTTC. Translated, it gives CASSPGTTLGEQYF.

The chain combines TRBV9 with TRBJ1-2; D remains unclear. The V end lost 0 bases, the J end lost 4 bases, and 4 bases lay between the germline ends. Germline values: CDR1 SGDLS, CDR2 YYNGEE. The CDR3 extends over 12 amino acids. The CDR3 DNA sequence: TGTGCCAGCAGCGTAGGGTCCTATGGCTACACCTTC. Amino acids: CASSVGSYGYTF.

The CDR3 protein is CASSLTGGRDEQFF. In nucleotides, the CDR3 is TGTGCCAGCAGCCTGACAGGGGGCCGGGATGAGCAGTTCTTC. This rearrangement joins TRBV11-3 to TRBJ2-1, with 10 bases matching TRBD1. Germline values: CDR1 SGHNT, CDR2 YENEEA. The CDR3 contains 14 residues. The J segment lost 8 bases and the V segment lost 5 bases, leaving 6 bases of the junction unmatched. Together with reference TRBV11-3 and TRBJ2-1, the CDR3 gives the full variable domain: EAGVVQSPRYKIIEKKQPVAFWCNPISGHNTLYWYLQNLGQGPELLIRYENEEAVDDSQLPKDRFSAERLKGVDSTLKIQPAELGDSAVYLCASSLTGGRDEQFFGPGTRLTVL.

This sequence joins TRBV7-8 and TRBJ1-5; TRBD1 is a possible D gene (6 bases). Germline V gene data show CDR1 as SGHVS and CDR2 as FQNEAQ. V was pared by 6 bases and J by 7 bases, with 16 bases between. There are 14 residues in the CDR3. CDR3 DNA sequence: TGTGCCAGCAGTTTACAGGGTAAAGAGCAGCCCCAGCATTTT. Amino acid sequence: CASSLQGKEQPQHF.

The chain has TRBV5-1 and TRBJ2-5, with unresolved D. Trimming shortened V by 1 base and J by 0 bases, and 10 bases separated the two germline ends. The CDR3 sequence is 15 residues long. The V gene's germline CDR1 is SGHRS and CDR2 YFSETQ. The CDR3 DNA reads TGCGCCAGCAGCTTGACGACGGGTTACCAAGAGACCCAGTACTTC. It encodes CASSLTTGYQETQYF.

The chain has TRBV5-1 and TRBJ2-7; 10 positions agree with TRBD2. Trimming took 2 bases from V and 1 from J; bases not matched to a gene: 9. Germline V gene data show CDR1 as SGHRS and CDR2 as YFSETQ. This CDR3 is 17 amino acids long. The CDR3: CASSFATSSGGSYEQYF. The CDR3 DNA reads TGCGCCAGCAGCTTCGCCACCTCTAGCGGGGGTTCCTACGAGCAGTACTTC.

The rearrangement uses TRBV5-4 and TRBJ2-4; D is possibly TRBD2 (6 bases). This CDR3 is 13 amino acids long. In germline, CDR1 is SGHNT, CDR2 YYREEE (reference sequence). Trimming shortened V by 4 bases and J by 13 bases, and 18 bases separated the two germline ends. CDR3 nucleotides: TGTGCCAGCAGCCAACGGGACTCCCAGAGACAGTACTTC. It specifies CASSQRDSQRQYF.

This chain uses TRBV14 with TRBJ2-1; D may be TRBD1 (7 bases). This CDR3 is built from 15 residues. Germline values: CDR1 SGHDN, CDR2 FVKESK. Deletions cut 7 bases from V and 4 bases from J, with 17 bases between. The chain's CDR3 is CASTQGGWGYNEQFF. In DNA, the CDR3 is TGTGCCAGCACCCAGGGGGGTTGGGGTTACAATGAGCAGTTCTTC.

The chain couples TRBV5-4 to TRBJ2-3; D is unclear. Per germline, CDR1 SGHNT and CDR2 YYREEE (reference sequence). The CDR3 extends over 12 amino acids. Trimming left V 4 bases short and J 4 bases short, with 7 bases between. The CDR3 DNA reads TGTGCCAGCAGCCCCCGCTCAGATACGCAGTATTTT. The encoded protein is CASSPRSDTQYF.

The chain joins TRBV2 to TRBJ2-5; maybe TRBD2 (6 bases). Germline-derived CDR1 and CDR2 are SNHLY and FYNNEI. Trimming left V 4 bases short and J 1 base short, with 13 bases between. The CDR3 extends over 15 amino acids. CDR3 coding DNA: TGTGCCAGCAGTGGTAACTCGGGGGTCCAAGAGACCCAGTACTTC. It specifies CASSGNSGVQETQYF.

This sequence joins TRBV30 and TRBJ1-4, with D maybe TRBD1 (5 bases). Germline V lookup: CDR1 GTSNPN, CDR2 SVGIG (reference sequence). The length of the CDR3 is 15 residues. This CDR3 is CAGSGDWSGTEKLFF. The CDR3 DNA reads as TGTGCTGGATCGGGGGATTGGAGCGGTACTGAAAAACTGTTTTTT.

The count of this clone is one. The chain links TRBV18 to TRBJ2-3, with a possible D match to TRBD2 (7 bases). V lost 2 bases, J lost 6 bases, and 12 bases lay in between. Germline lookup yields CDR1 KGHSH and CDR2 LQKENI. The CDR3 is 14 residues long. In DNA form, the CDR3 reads TGTGCCAGCTCACCAGGGGGGGCTGCGGATACGCAGTATTTT. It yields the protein CASSPGGAADTQYF.

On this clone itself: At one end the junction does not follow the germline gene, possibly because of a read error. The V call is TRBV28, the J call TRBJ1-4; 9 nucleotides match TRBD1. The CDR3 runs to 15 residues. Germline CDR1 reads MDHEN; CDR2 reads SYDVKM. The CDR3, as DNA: TGTACCAGCAGTTTGGGGACAGGGCCTAATGAAAAACTGTTTTTT. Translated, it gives CTSSLGTGPNEKLFF. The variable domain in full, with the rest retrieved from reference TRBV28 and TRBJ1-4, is DVKVTQSSRYLVKRTGEKVFLECVQDMDHENMFWYRQDPGLGLRLIYFSYDVKMKEKGDIPEGYSVSREKKERFSLILESASTNQTSMYLCTSSLGTGPNEKLFFGSGTQLSVL.

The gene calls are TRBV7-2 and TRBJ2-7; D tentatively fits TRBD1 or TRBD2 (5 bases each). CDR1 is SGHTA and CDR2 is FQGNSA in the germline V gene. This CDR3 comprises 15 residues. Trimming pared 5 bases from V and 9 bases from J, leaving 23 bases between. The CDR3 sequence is CASSKMGLVGEAQYF. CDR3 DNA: TGTGCCAGCAGCAAAATGGGGTTGGTGGGGGAAGCGCAGTACTTC.

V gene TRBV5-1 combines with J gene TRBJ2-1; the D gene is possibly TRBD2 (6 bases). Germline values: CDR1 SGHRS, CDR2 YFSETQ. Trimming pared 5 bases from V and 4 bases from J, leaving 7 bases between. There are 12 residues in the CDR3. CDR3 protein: CASREGYNEQFF. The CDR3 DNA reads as TGCGCCAGCAGGGAGGGATACAATGAGCAGTTCTTC.